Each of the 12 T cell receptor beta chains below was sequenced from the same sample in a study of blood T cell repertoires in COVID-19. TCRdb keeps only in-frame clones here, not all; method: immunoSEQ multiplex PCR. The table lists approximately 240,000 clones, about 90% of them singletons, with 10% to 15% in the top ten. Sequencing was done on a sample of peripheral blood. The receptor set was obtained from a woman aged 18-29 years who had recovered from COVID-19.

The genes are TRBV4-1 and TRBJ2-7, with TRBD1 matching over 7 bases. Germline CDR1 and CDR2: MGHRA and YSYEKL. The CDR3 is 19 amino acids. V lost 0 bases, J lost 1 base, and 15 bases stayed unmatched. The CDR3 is CASSQDAGGTVSRSYEQYF. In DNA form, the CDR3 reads TGCGCCAGCAGCCAAGATGCAGGGGGAACGGTGTCGCGATCCTACGAGCAGTACTTC.

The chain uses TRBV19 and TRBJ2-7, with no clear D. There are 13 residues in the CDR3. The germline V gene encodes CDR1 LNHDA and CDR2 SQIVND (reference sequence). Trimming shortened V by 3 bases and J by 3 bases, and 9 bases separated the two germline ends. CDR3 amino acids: CASSIDWRYEQYF. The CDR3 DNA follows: TGTGCCAGTAGTATTGACTGGCGCTACGAGCAGTACTTC.

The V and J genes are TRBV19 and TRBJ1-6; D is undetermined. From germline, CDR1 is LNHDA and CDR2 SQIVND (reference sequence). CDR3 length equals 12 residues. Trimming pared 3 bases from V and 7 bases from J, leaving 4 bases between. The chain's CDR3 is CASSIRNSPLHF. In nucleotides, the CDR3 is TGTGCCAGTAGTATCCGGAATTCACCCCTCCACTTT.

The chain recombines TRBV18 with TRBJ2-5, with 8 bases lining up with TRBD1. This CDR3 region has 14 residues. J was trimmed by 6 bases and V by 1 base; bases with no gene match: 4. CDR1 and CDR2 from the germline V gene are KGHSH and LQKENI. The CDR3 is CASSPQGQGKTQYF. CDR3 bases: TGTGCCAGCTCACCACAAGGACAGGGCAAGACCCAGTACTTC. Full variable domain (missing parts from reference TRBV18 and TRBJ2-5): NAGVMQNPRHLVRRRGQEARLRCSPMKGHSHVYWYRQLPEEGLKFMVYLQKENIIDESGMPKERFSAEFPKEGPSILRIQQVVRGDSAAYFCASSPQGQGKTQYFGPGTRLLVL.

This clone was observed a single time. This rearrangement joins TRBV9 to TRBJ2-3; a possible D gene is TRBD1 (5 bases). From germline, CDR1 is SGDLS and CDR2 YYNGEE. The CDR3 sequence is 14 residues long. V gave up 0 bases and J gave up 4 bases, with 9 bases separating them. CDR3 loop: CASSVEGAPDTQYF. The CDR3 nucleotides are TGTGCCAGCAGCGTAGAAGGGGCCCCAGATACGCAGTATTTT.

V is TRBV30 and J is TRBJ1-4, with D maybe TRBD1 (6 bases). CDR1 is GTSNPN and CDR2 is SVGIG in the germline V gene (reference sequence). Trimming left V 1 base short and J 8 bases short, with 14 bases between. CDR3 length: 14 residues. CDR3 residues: CAWSAGRGGEKLFF. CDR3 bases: TGTGCCTGGAGTGCAGGCAGGGGCGGCGAAAAACTGTTTTTT.

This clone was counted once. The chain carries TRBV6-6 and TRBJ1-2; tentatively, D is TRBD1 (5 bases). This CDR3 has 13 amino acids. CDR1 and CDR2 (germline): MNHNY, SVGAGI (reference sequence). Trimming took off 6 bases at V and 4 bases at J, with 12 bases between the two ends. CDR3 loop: CASRQDSSYGYTF. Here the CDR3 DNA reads TGTGCCAGCAGGCAAGACAGTTCCTATGGCTACACCTTC.

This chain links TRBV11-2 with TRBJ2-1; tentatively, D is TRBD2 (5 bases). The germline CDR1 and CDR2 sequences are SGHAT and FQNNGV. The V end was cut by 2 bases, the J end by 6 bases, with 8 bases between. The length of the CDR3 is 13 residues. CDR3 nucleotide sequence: TGTGCCAGCAGCTTATCGAGGGCCAATGAGCAGTTCTTC. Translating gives CASSLSRANEQFF.

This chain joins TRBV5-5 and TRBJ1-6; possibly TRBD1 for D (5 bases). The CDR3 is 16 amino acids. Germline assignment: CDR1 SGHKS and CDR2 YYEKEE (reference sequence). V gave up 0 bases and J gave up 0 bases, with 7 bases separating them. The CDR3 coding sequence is TGTGCCAGCAGCTTGGAACAGGCCTCCTATAATTCACCCCTCCACTTT. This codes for CASSLEQASYNSPLHF.

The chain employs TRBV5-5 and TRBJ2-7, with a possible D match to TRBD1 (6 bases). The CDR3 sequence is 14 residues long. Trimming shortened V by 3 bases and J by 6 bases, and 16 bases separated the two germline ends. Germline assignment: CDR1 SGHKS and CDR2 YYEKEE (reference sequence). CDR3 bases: TGTGCCAGCAGCTCGACAGGTGCTTTCCGCGAGCAGTACTTC. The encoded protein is CASSSTGAFREQYF. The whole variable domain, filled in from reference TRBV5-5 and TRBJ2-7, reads DAGVTQSPTHLIKTRGQQVTLRCSPISGHKSVSWYQQVLGQGPQFIFQYYEKEERGRGNFPDRFSARQFPNYSSELNVNALLLGDSALYLCASSSTGAFREQYFGPGTRLTVT.

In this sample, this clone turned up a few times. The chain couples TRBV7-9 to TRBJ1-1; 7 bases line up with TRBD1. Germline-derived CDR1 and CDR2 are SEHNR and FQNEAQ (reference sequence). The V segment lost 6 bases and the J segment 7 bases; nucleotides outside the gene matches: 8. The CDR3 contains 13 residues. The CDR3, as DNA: TGTGCCAGCAGGTCGTTTCAGGGGGATGAAGCTTTCTTT. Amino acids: CASRSFQGDEAFF.

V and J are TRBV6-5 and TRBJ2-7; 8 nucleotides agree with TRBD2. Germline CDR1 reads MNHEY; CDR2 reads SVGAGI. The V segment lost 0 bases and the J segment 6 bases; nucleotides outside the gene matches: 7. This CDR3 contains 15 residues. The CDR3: CASSYSSGGRGEQYF. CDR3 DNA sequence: TGTGCCAGCAGTTACTCGTCGGGGGGGAGAGGCGAGCAGTACTTC.